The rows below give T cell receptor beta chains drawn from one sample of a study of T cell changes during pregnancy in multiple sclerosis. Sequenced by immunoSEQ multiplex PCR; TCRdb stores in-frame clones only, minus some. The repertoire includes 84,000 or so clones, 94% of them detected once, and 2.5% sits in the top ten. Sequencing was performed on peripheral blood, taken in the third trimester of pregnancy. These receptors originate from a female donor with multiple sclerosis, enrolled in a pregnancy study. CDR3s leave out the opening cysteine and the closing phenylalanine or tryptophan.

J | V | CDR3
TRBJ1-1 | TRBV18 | ASSPGTDSTEAF
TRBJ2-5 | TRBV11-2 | ASSPRLGVRETQY
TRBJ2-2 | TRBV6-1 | ASGRAAGTGELF
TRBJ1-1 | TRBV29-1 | SARLTGGVAGTEAF
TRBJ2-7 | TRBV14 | ASSHKTGLSYEQY
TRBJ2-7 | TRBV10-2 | ASGGGSYEQY
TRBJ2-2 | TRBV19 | ASSPVGAGANTGELF
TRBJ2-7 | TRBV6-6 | ASSNRGQQSYEQY
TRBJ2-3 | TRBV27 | ASMGLSRTDTQY
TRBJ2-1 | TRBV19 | ASSIDGSRDYRDVEQF
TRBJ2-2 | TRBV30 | AWSVDRGEF
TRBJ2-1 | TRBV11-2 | ASSLVYSSYNEQF
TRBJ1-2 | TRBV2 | ANIPQGQSNYGYT
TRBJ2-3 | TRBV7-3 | ASSTQSTDTQY
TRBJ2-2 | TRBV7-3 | ASSLTPPVLGTGELF
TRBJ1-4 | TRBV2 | ASSVTGGSNEKLF
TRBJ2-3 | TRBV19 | ASTIAGARADTQY
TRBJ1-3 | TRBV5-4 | ASSLDQGTASGNTIY
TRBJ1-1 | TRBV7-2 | ASSFARATEAF
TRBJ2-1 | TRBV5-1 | ASSLQGTGDEQF
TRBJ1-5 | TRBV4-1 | ASSQAGFLENQPQH
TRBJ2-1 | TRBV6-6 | ASNYPPSGVYEQF
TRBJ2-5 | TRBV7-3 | ASSSYAGAQETQY